This T cell receptor (beta chain) was retrieved from a study of blood T cell repertoires in COVID-19. Here immunoSEQ multiplex PCR was the method, and the copy in TCRdb shows in-frame clones only, minus some. Here the sample spans around 110,000 clones, around 83% being singletons. Sequenced input: PBMCs or T cells enriched from blood (not recorded which). This receptor was taken from a woman in her twenties or thirties who had recovered from COVID-19.

CDR3 coding DNA: TGTGCCAGCAGACGGACTCTCAATGAGCAGTTCTTC. The encoded protein is CASRRTLNEQFF. The rearrangement joins TRBV7-8 to TRBJ2-1, with D possibly being TRBD2 (5 bases). In germline, CDR1 is SGHVS, CDR2 FQNEAQ. This CDR3 region has 12 residues. Trimming left V 6 bases short and J 6 bases short, with 9 bases between.